The clone carrying this T cell receptor (beta chain) was seen only a few times. Its antigen is currently unknown. Germline-derived CDR1 and CDR2 are MDHEN and SYDVKM. Trimming stripped 2 bases from V and 3 bases from J, with 2 bases between. The CDR3 sequence is 11 residues long. Multiple sclerosis controls were treatment-naive patients with stable or active relapsing-remitting disease. Bulk CD8+ and CD4+ cells came from magnetic negative isolation; CD8+ TEMRA by FACS. The entry originates in a study of CD8 T cells in Susac syndrome. A quantity of about 0.5 to 1 ug RNA underwent reverse transcription using random hexamers. The amplification used immunoSEQ multiplex PCR on TCR beta CDR3; it spanned 54 Vbeta and 13 Jbeta. MiXCR, applied by TCRdb to the immunoSEQ multiplex PCR reads, yields one record per CDR3 protein. Among around 140,000 distinct CDR3 sequences listed, 85% to 95% were seen once. Whole-study findings and limits: It was acknowledged in the study that its TCR sequencing and HLA analysis involved a relatively small number of individuals.

The chain carries TRBV28 and TRBJ2-7; D remains unclear. The source is a human donor with multiple sclerosis. The sample taken for sequencing was CD4+ T cells from PBMCs. CDR3 residues: CASSLDYEQYF. The CDR3 nucleotides are TGTGCCAGCAGTTTAGACTACGAGCAGTACTTC.